The rows below give T cell receptor beta chains drawn from one sample of a study of T cells in Graves' hyperthyroidism and ophthalmopathy. TCRdb called the multiplex PCR reads again in MiXCR, with one record for every CDR3 protein. The sample holds about 460,000 distinct CDR3 sequences; about 20% are singletons and the top ten take roughly 49%. Sequencing was done on a sample of blood. The source of these receptors is a woman in her 70s with Graves' ophthalmopathy. The CDR3 runs from the conserved cysteine through the conserved F or W. Each record gives: V gene, clone size, D gene, J gene, CDR3 protein, CDR3 DNA. The D gene is left open where the match is weak. The size field is filled for only some rows; it gives once, few, many or a size class.

v_gene: TRBV7-9; abundance: few; d_gene: TRBD1; j_gene: TRBJ2-1; CDR3aa: CASSSVDRGNEQFF; CDR3nt: TGTGCCAGCAGCTCAGTAGACAGGGGGAATGAGCAGTTCTTC
v_gene: TRBV5-4; abundance: many; d_gene: TRBD2; j_gene: TRBJ2-5; CDR3aa: CASSFTTGGSQETQYF; CDR3nt: TGTGCCAGCAGCTTTACGACGGGAGGATCACAAGAGACCCAGTACTTC
v_gene: TRBV28; abundance: many; d_gene: .; j_gene: TRBJ1-5; CDR3aa: CASSLWVGGQPQHF; CDR3nt: TGTGCCAGCAGTTTGTGGGTCGGGGGCCAGCCCCAGCATTTT
v_gene: TRBV14; abundance: few; d_gene: .; j_gene: TRBJ2-1; CDR3aa: CASSQELTHEQFF; CDR3nt: TGTGCCAGCAGCCAAGAACTAACGCATGAGCAGTTCTTC
v_gene: TRBV5-6; abundance: few; d_gene: .; j_gene: TRBJ1-2; CDR3aa: CASSRTLNYGYTF; CDR3nt: TGTGCCAGCAGCCGAACACTAAACTATGGCTACACCTTC
v_gene: TRBV27; abundance: few; d_gene: .; j_gene: TRBJ2-7; CDR3aa: CASSLVPGSYEQYF; CDR3nt: TGTGCCAGCAGTTTAGTTCCAGGGAGCTACGAGCAGTACTTC
v_gene: TRBV7-6; abundance: few; d_gene: .; j_gene: TRBJ2-2; CDR3aa: CASSLVGALTGELFF; CDR3nt: TGTGCCAGCAGCTTAGTGGGGGCCCTCACCGGGGAGCTGTTTTTT
v_gene: TRBV20-1; abundance: many; d_gene: .; j_gene: TRBJ1-2; CDR3aa: CSARQGNYGYTF; CDR3nt: TGCAGTGCTAGACAAGGAAACTATGGCTACACCTTC
v_gene: TRBV6-1; abundance: many; d_gene: .; j_gene: TRBJ1-1; CDR3aa: CASSAGTAFEAFF; CDR3nt: TGTGCCAGCAGTGCCGGGACGGCCTTTGAAGCTTTCTTT
v_gene: TRBV18; abundance: .; d_gene: .; j_gene: TRBJ1-6; CDR3aa: CASSPLPVVGNSPLHF; CDR3nt: TGTGCCAGCTCACCTTTACCAGTTGTGGGTAATTCACCCCTCCACTTT
v_gene: TRBV18; abundance: many; d_gene: TRBD2; j_gene: TRBJ2-3; CDR3aa: CASSPGLAGTDTQYF; CDR3nt: TGTGCCAGCTCACCGGGACTAGCGGGCACAGATACGCAGTATTTT
v_gene: TRBV7-6; abundance: few; d_gene: TRBD1; j_gene: TRBJ2-7; CDR3aa: CASSLASGQGAYEQYF; CDR3nt: TGTGCCAGCAGCTTAGCATCAGGACAGGGGGCCTACGAGCAGTACTTC
v_gene: TRBV3-1; abundance: few; d_gene: .; j_gene: TRBJ2-7; CDR3aa: CASSQGGGWQYF; CDR3nt: TGTGCCAGCAGCCAAGGAGGCGGGTGGCAGTACTTC
v_gene: TRBV5-1; abundance: once; d_gene: .; j_gene: TRBJ2-3; CDR3aa: CASSLGIADTQYF; CDR3nt: TGCGCCAGCAGCTTGGGGATTGCGGATACGCAGTATTTT
v_gene: TRBV19; abundance: .; d_gene: TRBD2; j_gene: TRBJ2-1; CDR3aa: CASTTVAGGVYEQFF; CDR3nt: TGTGCCAGTACTACTGTAGCGGGAGGGGTCTATGAGCAGTTCTTC
v_gene: TRBV28; abundance: .; d_gene: .; j_gene: TRBJ1-5; CDR3aa: CASSQAGGGLVNQPQHF; CDR3nt: TGTGCCAGCAGCCAGGCAGGAGGGGGTTTGGTCAATCAGCCCCAGCATTTT
v_gene: TRBV3-1; abundance: many; d_gene: TRBD1; j_gene: TRBJ1-2; CDR3aa: CASSPPGQWNSDGYTF; CDR3nt: TGTGCCAGCAGCCCCCCGGGACAGTGGAATTCGGATGGCTACACCTTC
v_gene: TRBV6-1; abundance: .; d_gene: .; j_gene: TRBJ1-1; CDR3aa: CASSEVWGLTEAFF; CDR3nt: TGTGCCAGCAGTGAAGTGTGGGGTCTCACTGAAGCTTTCTTT
v_gene: TRBV27; abundance: few; d_gene: .; j_gene: TRBJ2-7; CDR3aa: CASSLDGGPYEQYF; CDR3nt: TGTGCCAGCAGTTTAGACGGGGGACCTTACGAGCAGTACTTC
v_gene: TRBV2; abundance: many; d_gene: .; j_gene: TRBJ2-3; CDR3aa: CASKKQGLGTDTQYF; CDR3nt: TGTGCCAGCAAAAAGCAGGGACTTGGCACAGATACGCAGTATTTT
v_gene: TRBV5-4; abundance: .; d_gene: .; j_gene: TRBJ1-1; CDR3aa: CASSLATGSAKNTEAFF; CDR3nt: TGTGCCAGCAGCTTGGCTACGGGGTCGGCTAAGAACACTGAAGCTTTCTTT
v_gene: TRBV6-9; abundance: many; d_gene: .; j_gene: TRBJ2-5; CDR3aa: CASSYSSVGQGETQYF; CDR3nt: TGTGCCAGCAGTTATTCTTCCGTGGGCCAGGGGGAGACCCAGTACTTC
v_gene: TRBV9; abundance: few; d_gene: .; j_gene: TRBJ1-5; CDR3aa: CASSVDGLSNQPQHF; CDR3nt: TGTGCCAGCAGCGTAGATGGACTTAGCAATCAGCCCCAGCATTTT
v_gene: TRBV12-3/TRBV12-4; abundance: .; d_gene: TRBD2; j_gene: TRBJ2-1; CDR3aa: CASSLTSGSVDEQFF; CDR3nt: TGTGCCAGCAGTTTGACTAGCGGGAGTGTCGATGAGCAGTTCTTC